The source of this T cell receptor (beta chain) is a study of siplizumab effects on memory and regulatory T cells. Measured with immunoSEQ multiplex PCR; TCRdb has only the in-frame clones, and not every one. The data contain about 91,000 clones, around 95% of them singletons. CDR1 is SGHTA and CDR2 is FQGNSA in the germline V gene. The CDR3 covers 13 residues. V lost 3 bases and J 2 bases, leaving 8 bases between the germline ends. The chain links TRBV7-2 to TRBJ2-7; weak D call: TRBD1 (6 bases). The sample was naive CD4+ T cells sorted from blood. The TCR originated in a human donor in good health. The DNA for the CDR3 is TGTGCCAGCAGCTTGGACAGACCCTACGAGCAGTACTTC. It translates to CASSLDRPYEQYF.